The table lists the clone carrying this T cell receptor (beta chain) with a few counts. The antigen is unknown. The record originates from a study of T-cell memory formation after mild COVID-19. This CDR3 is 12 amino acids long. Germline CDR1 is LNHNV and CDR2 is YYDKDF (reference sequence). V lost 2 bases and J lost 9, with 11 bases in between. TCRdb reprocessed the 5' RACE reads via MiXCR and lists one record per CDR3 protein. The profile covers hundreds of thousands of distinct CDR3 sequences, with under 25% appearing a single time and around 13% taken by the ten largest. General study findings and limits: In second-wave clones peaking day 37, SARS-CoV-2 specificity remained unconfirmed. Clones that contracted from day 15 to 85 were balanced CD4/CD8, while later expanders leaned CD4+.

The V gene is TRBV15, the J gene TRBJ2-7, with D uncertain. The receptor was isolated from an adult woman who had mild COVID-19 (a few samples of this study predate the infection). Cell type and time point are not known. Sequencing was done on a sample of PBMCs or a T cell subset sorted from them (not recorded which). The CDR3 protein is CATSRQYIGQYF. Here the CDR3 DNA reads TGTGCCACCAGCAGACAGTATATCGGGCAGTACTTC.